Many counts were recorded for the clone carrying this T cell receptor beta chain. CDR3 size: 16 residues. V was shortened by 2 bases and J by 6 bases, with 17 bases between the two germline ends. The V gene's germline CDR1 is MNHEY and CDR2 SMNVEV (reference sequence). Sequencing libraries for TCR beta were prepared with iRepertoire HTBI primers and Arm-PCR of CDR3 regions. TCRdb re-analysed the multiplex PCR reads in MiXCR, keeping a single row per CDR3 protein. The sample includes about 560,000 distinct CDR3 sequences, about 16% of them seen just once. This sample was taken from a study of regulatory T cells in long-lasting Graves disease. The time point is: newly diagnosed GD, antithyroid drugs for less than 3 months. Construction of the TCR library relied on RNA isolated from PBMCs. The sample was also reused in another study, on T cells in Graves' hyperthyroidism and ophthalmopathy. From that report: Participants, patients aged 18 to 65, had newly diagnosed hyperthyroidism with a duration under 2 months. Blood also carried most thyroid clonotypes expanded above 0.001.

The chain combines TRBV27 with TRBJ1-5, with D perhaps matching TRBD1 (5 bases). This sample comprised peripheral blood mononuclear cells (PBMCs), obtained at new diagnosis, from a patient treated with antithyroid drugs. The clonotype originates from a man aged 18 to 29 with Graves disease. The CDR3 here is CASSLRPGTLGQPQHF. The CDR3 region has the DNA TGTGCCAGCAGTTTACGACCAGGGACTTTGGGTCAGCCCCAGCATTTT.